This T cell receptor (beta chain) emerged from a study of T-cell reconstitution after alpha-beta-depleted transplantation in children. It was with unique molecular identifiers that the TCRbeta library was prepared. TCRdb processed the PCR reads anew with MiXCR; each CDR3 protein has one entry. The sample carries 300,000 to 400,000 distinct CDR3 sequences, 15% to 20% recorded once. Whole-study findings and limits: After transplant, at about two months, alpha-beta T cells were reportedly derived from several hundred expanded graft clones.

Worth noting for this clonotype: What it binds is unknown.

This CDR3 is built from 16 residues. Trimming pared 5 bases from V and 4 bases from J, leaving 20 bases between. Germline CDR1 and CDR2: MDHEN and SYDVKM. The TCR originated in a male patient aged 2-10 years who had a stem cell transplant for acute lymphoblastic leukemia, so the T cells may come from the graft donor. The chain joins TRBV28 to TRBJ2-5, with TRBD2 as a possible D gene (5 bases). The specimen was PBMCs, mostly from graft donor cells, collected 360 days after TCRalphabeta/CD19-depleted stem cell transplant. CDR3 nucleotide sequence: TGTGCCAGCAGTAAGAAAGGAGTACTGGCGGGAGAGACCCAGTACTTC. Translation: CASSKKGVLAGETQYF. Full variable domain (remainder filled in from reference TRBV28 and TRBJ2-5): DVKVTQSSRYLVKRTGEKVFLECVQDMDHENMFWYRQDPGLGLRLIYFSYDVKMKEKGDIPEGYSVSREKKERFSLILESASTNQTSMYLCASSKKGVLAGETQYFGPGTRLLVL.